This T cell receptor (beta chain) is drawn from a study of T cells in Graves' hyperthyroidism and ophthalmopathy. Turning to the study itself: It was at initial diagnosis, before any treatment, that peripheral blood was collected.

The CDR3 regions of TCR beta were amplified from RNA transcripts. First-round RT-PCR with HTBI primers amplified the TCR CDR3 region. TCRdb fed the multiplex PCR reads into MiXCR, producing one record per CDR3 protein. Among 330,000 or so distinct CDR3 sequences listed, approximately 18% were seen once. Germline loops: CDR1 SGHVS, CDR2 FQNEAQ. With 3 bases clipped from V and 5 bases from J, the junction kept 6 bases outside the gene matches. This CDR3 comprises 15 residues. Fresh peripheral blood, 7.5 to 10 ml of it, supplied the PBMCs. This clonotype was found many times. This receptor was identified in a woman between 40 and 55 years old with Graves' ophthalmopathy. The chain carries TRBV7-8 and TRBJ2-5, with 10 bases lining up with TRBD2. The sequenced sample was blood. The CDR3 coding sequence is TGTGCCAGCAGCTTCCGAGCGGGAGGGCCGGAGACCCAGTACTTC. This gives the protein CASSFRAGGPETQYF.